What follows are 16 T cell receptor beta chains derived from one specimen sequenced in a study of blood T cell repertoires in COVID-19. The table came from immunoSEQ multiplex PCR; TCRdb's copy has only in-frame clones and leaves some out. The sample lists about 240,000 clones, roughly four fifths occurring once. The specimen sequenced was PBMCs or T cells enriched from blood (not recorded which). These receptors were obtained from a woman aged 40 to 50 who had been exposed to COVID-19.

The chain uses TRBV19 and TRBJ2-3; 7 nucleotides match TRBD2. The CDR3 is 18 residues long. Germline values: CDR1 LNHDA, CDR2 SQIVND (reference sequence). V was clipped by 0 bases and J by 0 bases; unmatched bases: 9. In DNA form, the CDR3 reads TGTGCCAGTAGTATAGAAGGGTCTAGCGGTTTTAGCACAGATACGCAGTATTTT. Translating it yields CASSIEGSSGFSTDTQYF. Complete variable domain (other parts from reference TRBV19 and TRBJ2-3): DGGITQSPKYLFRKEGQNVTLSCEQNLNHDAMYWYRQDPGQGLRLIYYSQIVNDFQKGDIAEGYSVSREKKESFPLTVTSAQKNPTAFYLCASSIEGSSGFSTDTQYFGPGTRLTVL.

The gene calls are TRBV4-1 and TRBJ2-7; D is ambiguous. The V gene's germline CDR1 is MGHRA and CDR2 YSYEKL. The ends were cut back, 1 base at V and 1 base at J, with 11 bases in the middle. The CDR3 covers 15 residues. The CDR3 here is CASSQGVTESYEQYF. The CDR3 DNA reads TGCGCCAGCAGCCAAGGTGTAACAGAGTCCTACGAGCAGTACTTC.

Of note for this clone: The same CDR3 also results from other DNA sequences found in this sample. The rearrangement links TRBV3-1 (or the pseudogene TRBV3-2) to TRBJ1-3; D is uncertain. Trimming removed 1 base at V and 0 bases at J, with 4 bases between. This CDR3 spans 14 amino acids. Germline CDR1 and CDR2: LGHDT and YNNKEL (reference sequence). The CDR3 sequence: CASSQGLSGNTIYF. The CDR3 region has the DNA TGTGCCAGCAGCCAAGGGCTCTCTGGAAACACCATATATTTT.

This chain links TRBV28 with TRBJ2-5; 8 bases align to TRBD2. This CDR3 is built from 14 residues. The V gene's germline CDR1 is MDHEN and CDR2 SYDVKM. The trim removed 6 bases at V and 5 bases at J, leaving 8 bases unmatched. The CDR3: CASSGGAGRETQYF. The CDR3 nucleotides are TGTGCCAGCAGCGGGGGGGCCGGAAGGGAGACCCAGTACTTC.

The CDR3 protein is CASSSLGTVNTEAFF. The CDR3, as DNA: TGTGCCAGCAGCTCCCTCGGGACAGTTAACACTGAAGCTTTCTTT. The rearrangement links TRBV11-1 to TRBJ1-1; 7 nucleotides align to TRBD1. Germline assignment: CDR1 SGHAT and CDR2 FQDESV (reference sequence). The CDR3 length is 15 residues. J gave up 2 bases and V 4 bases, and 7 bases lay outside the gene matches.

This clone appeared once. CDR3 loop: CASTGRVDTGELFF. CDR3 sequence (DNA): TGTGCCAGTACTGGCAGGGTGGACACCGGGGAGCTGTTTTTT. V and J are TRBV19 and TRBJ2-2, with D tentatively TRBD1 (5 bases). The V end lost 7 bases, the J end lost 3 bases, and 12 bases lay between the germline ends. Looked up from germline, CDR1 is LNHDA and CDR2 is SQIVND (reference sequence). CDR3 length: 14 residues.

V and J are TRBV27 and TRBJ1-6; 7 positions agree with TRBD1. CDR1 is MNHEY and CDR2 is SMNVEV in the germline V gene (reference sequence). The CDR3 is 16 amino acids. J was trimmed by 10 bases and V by 5 bases; bases with no gene match: 14. CDR3 residues: CASSPTQRGLGSPLHF. The CDR3 coding sequence is TGTGCCAGCAGTCCGACCCAAAGGGGGCTCGGATCACCCCTCCACTTT.

This chain connects TRBV10-1 to TRBJ1-1, with 8 bases fitting TRBD1. Per the germline V gene, CDR1 is WNHNN and CDR2 is SYGVQD (reference sequence). The CDR3 contains 12 residues. The V and J ends lost 10 bases and 3 bases, in that order; junction bases with no gene match: 4. CDR3 region: CATQDRDTEAFF. Here the CDR3 DNA reads TGCGCCACCCAGGACAGGGACACTGAAGCTTTCTTT.

The V call is TRBV18, the J call TRBJ1-2, with D possibly TRBD1 on 6 matching bases. CDR1 and CDR2 from the germline V gene are KGHSH and LQKENI. The CDR3 length is 14 residues. With 5 bases removed from V and 3 bases from J, the gap between germline ends came to 13 bases. DNA of the CDR3: TGTGCCAGCTCAGAAAACAGGGCGGACTATGGCTACACCTTC. Its translation is CASSENRADYGYTF. The whole variable domain, filled in from reference TRBV18 and TRBJ1-2, reads NAGVMQNPRHLVRRRGQEARLRCSPMKGHSHVYWYRQLPEEGLKFMVYLQKENIIDESGMPKERFSAEFPKEGPSILRIQQVVRGDSAAYFCASSENRADYGYTFGSGTRLTVV.

The sample holds one count of this clone. DNA of the CDR3: TGTGCCAGCAGTGAAACCGGGGCAGGGGGCACCGGGGAGCTGTTTTTT. Amino acid sequence: CASSETGAGGTGELFF. The chain couples TRBV25-1 to TRBJ2-2; 7 bases align to TRBD1. The V gene end was trimmed by 2 bases and the J gene end by 4 bases; junction bases not matched to a gene: 7. CDR3 length: 16 amino acids. Looked up from germline, CDR1 is MGHDK and CDR2 is SYGVNS.

The CDR3 loop reads CASRDISRPDTQYF. CDR3 coding DNA: TGTGCCAGTAGGGACATTAGCCGACCAGATACGCAGTATTTT. J is TRBJ2-3 and V is TRBV19; D might be TRBD1 (5 bases). Germline V gene sequence: CDR1 LNHDA, CDR2 SQIVND (reference sequence). CDR3 length equals 14 residues. The ends were cut back, 6 bases at V and 4 bases at J, with 14 bases in the middle.

This clone was detected once. V gene TRBV11-2 combines with J gene TRBJ2-7, with 8 bases identical to TRBD2. Germline-derived CDR1 and CDR2 are SGHAT and FQNNGV. The CDR3 totals 15 residues. V trimming: 4 bases; J trimming: 3 bases; junction bases outside the gene matches: 8. This CDR3 is CASSSDHTSGYEQYF. CDR3 nucleotides: TGTGCCAGCAGCTCCGACCATACTAGCGGCTACGAGCAGTACTTC.

As regards this clone: Distinct nucleotide sequences in the sample also encode this CDR3. The chain links TRBV5-1 to TRBJ1-4; 8 bases match TRBD1. V shed 2 bases and J 8 bases; nucleotides not matched to a gene: 5. The CDR3 is 14 amino acids. Per germline, CDR1 SGHRS and CDR2 YFSETQ. CDR3 in DNA: TGCGCCAGCAGCTTAGGACAGGGTGGCGAAAAACTGTTTTTT. Protein sequence: CASSLGQGGEKLFF.

This chain uses TRBV2 with TRBJ1-2, with TRBD1 matching 9 bases. Germline CDR1 and CDR2: SNHLY and FYNNEI. V lost 6 bases to trimming and J lost 5 bases; unmatched junction nucleotides: 10. The CDR3 loop spans 15 amino acids. The CDR3 nucleotides read TGTGCCAGCAGGGGACAGGGTTCTCCCTTTTATGGCTACACCTTC. It is translated as CASRGQGSPFYGYTF.

A single count supports this clone. The chain employs TRBV27 and TRBJ1-2; a possible D gene is TRBD1 (5 bases). Per germline, CDR1 MNHEY and CDR2 SMNVEV (reference sequence). V was trimmed by 5 bases and J by 7 bases, leaving 20 bases between them. The CDR3 consists of 15 residues. This CDR3 reads CASSPPRGERSGYTF. CDR3 DNA: TGTGCCAGCAGTCCCCCCCGGGGGGAGAGAAGTGGCTACACCTTC.

The V call is TRBV5-1, the J call TRBJ1-4, with TRBD1 matching 8 bases. Germline-derived CDR1 and CDR2 are SGHRS and YFSETQ. The junction had 11 bases not matched to a gene; V was cut back by 2 bases and J by 8 bases. The CDR3 runs to 16 residues. CDR3 amino acids: CASSFFGGQGLEKLFF. In DNA, the CDR3 is TGCGCCAGCAGCTTTTTCGGTGGACAGGGTTTGGAAAAACTGTTTTTT.